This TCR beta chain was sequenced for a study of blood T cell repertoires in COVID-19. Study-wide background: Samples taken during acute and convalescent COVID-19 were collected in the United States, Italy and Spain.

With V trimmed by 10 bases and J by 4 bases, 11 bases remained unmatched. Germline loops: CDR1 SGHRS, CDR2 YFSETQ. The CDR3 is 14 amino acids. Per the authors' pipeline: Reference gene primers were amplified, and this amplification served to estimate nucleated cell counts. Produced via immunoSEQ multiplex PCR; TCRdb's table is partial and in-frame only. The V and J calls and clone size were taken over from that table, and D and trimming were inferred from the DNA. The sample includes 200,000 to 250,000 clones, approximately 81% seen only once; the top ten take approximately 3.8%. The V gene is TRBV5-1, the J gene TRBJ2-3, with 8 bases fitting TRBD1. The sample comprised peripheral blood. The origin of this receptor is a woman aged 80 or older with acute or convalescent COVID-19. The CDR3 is CAGSDRAGADTQYF. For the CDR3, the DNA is TGCGCCGGTTCGGACAGGGCAGGAGCAGATACGCAGTATTTT.